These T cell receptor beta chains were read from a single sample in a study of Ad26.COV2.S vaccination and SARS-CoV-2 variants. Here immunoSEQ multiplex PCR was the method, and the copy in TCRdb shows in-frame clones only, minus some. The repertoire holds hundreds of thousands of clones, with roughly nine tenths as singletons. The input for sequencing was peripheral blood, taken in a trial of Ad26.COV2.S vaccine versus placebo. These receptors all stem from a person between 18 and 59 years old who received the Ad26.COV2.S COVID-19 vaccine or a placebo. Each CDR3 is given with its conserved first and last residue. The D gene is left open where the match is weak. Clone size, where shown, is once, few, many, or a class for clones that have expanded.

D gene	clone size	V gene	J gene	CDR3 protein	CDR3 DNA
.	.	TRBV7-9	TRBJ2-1	CASSPRDWYNEQFF	TGTGCCAGCAGCCCCCGGGACTGGTACAATGAGCAGTTCTTC
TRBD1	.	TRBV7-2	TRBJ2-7	CASSFIRTGTYEQYF	TGTGCCAGCAGCTTTATTAGGACAGGAACCTACGAGCAGTACTTC
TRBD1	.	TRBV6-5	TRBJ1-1	CASRLDRVNTEAFF	TGTGCCAGCAGGCTAGACAGGGTGAACACTGAAGCTTTCTTT
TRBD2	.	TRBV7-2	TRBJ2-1	CASSLSLGGGSYNEQFF	TGTGCCAGCAGCTTAAGTTTGGGGGGGGGCTCCTACAATGAGCAGTTCTTC
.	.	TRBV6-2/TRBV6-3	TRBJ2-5	CASSSRRGTQYF	TGTGCCAGCAGTTCCAGGCGGGGGACCCAGTACTTC
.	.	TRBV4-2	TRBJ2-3	CASSQRLQSTDTQYF	TGTGCCAGCAGCCAAAGGCTCCAAAGCACAGATACGCAGTATTTT
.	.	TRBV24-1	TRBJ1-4	CATSGGDATNEKLFF	TGTGCCACCAGTGGGGGGGATGCAACTAATGAAAAACTGTTTTTT
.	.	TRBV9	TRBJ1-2	CASSVERGANYGYTF	TGTGCCAGCAGCGTAGAGAGGGGGGCTAACTATGGCTACACCTTC
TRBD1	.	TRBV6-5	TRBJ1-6	CASTTGWTGTLHF	TGTGCCAGCACGACAGGGTGGACAGGGACCCTCCACTTT
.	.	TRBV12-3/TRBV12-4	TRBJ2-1	CASSLHQLGEQFF	TGTGCCAGCAGTTTACACCAATTGGGTGAGCAGTTCTTC
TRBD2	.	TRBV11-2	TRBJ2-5	CASSATSGQETQYF	TGTGCCAGCAGCGCTACTAGCGGACAAGAGACCCAGTACTTC
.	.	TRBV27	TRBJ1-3	CASSPNPGVGSGNTIYF	TGTGCCAGCAGTCCTAACCCGGGAGTCGGTTCTGGAAACACCATATATTTT
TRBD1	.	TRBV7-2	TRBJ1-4	CASRRTGGGEKLFF	TGTGCCAGCAGACGGACAGGGGGGGGAGAAAAACTGTTTTTT
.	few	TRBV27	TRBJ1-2	CASSPRMGFYGYTF	TGTGCCAGCAGTCCCCGGATGGGGTTCTATGGCTACACCTTC
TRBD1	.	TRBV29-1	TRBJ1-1	CSGGQGLGTEAFF	TGCAGCGGAGGACAGGGTTTGGGTACTGAAGCTTTCTTT
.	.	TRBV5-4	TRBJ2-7	CASSFGSGGYEQYF	TGTGCCAGCAGCTTCGGCTCTGGCGGCTACGAGCAGTACTTC
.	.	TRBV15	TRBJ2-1	CATSKGKDSYNEQFF	TGTGCCACCAGCAAAGGGAAGGACAGCTACAATGAGCAGTTCTTC
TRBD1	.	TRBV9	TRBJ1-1	CASSGRDRGIGEAFF	TGTGCCAGCAGCGGCCGGGACAGGGGGATTGGAGAAGCTTTCTTT
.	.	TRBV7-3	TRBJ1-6	CASSLGRSVNSPLHF	TGTGCCAGCAGCTTAGGCAGGTCGGTTAATTCACCCCTCCACTTT
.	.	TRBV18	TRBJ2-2	CASSPLSTGELFF	TGTGCCAGCTCGCCCCTTTCCACCGGGGAGCTGTTTTTT
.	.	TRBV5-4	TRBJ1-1	CASSLGRGSDTEAFF	TGTGCCAGCAGCTTGGGGCGGGGGAGCGACACTGAAGCTTTCTTT
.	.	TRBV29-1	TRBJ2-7	CSERLSTAGRFSYEQYF	TGCAGCGAGAGATTATCGACCGCGGGCCGATTTTCCTACGAGCAGTACTTC
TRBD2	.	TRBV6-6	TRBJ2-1	CASSPSSGIVNEQFF	TGTGCCAGCAGTCCATCTAGCGGGATCGTCAATGAGCAGTTCTTC
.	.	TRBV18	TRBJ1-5	CASSPDRDQPQHF	TGTGCCAGCTCACCGGACCGGGATCAGCCCCAGCATTTT
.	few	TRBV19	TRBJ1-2	CASSISANYGYTF	TGTGCCAGTAGTATTTCGGCTAACTATGGCTACACCTTC
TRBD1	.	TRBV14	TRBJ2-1	CASSLTGESMREQFF	TGTGCCAGCAGTTTGACAGGGGAGAGCATGCGTGAGCAGTTCTTC
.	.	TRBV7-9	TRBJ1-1	CASSGDANTEAFF	TGTGCCAGCAGCGGGGACGCGAACACTGAAGCTTTCTTT
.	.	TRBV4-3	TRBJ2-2	CASSQDIPSPGELFF	TGCGCCAGCAGCCAAGATATCCCCAGCCCCGGGGAGCTGTTTTTT
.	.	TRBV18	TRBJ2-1	CASSPGLGFGEQFF	TGTGCCAGCTCACCGGGACTGGGATTCGGTGAGCAGTTCTTC
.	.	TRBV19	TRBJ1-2	CASTSAPGGYTF	TGTGCCAGTACGAGCGCTCCGGGTGGCTACACCTTC
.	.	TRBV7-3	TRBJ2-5	CASSLSPAAYETQYF	TGTGCCAGCAGCTTAAGTCCTGCAGCCTACGAGACCCAGTACTTC
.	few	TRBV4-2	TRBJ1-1	CASSQDPGNTEAFF	TGTGCCAGCAGCCAAGACCCAGGGAACACTGAAGCTTTCTTT
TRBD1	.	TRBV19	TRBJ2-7	CASSISGQGAYEQYF	TGTGCCAGTAGTATATCGGGGCAGGGGGCTTACGAGCAGTACTTC
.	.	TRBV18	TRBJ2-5	CASSPGQEETQYF	TGTGCCAGCTCACCGGGGCAGGAAGAGACCCAGTACTTC
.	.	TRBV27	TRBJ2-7	CASSQRPRAF	TGTGCCAGCAGTCAGCGGCCCCGAGCTTTC
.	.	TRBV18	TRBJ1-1	CASSPRQGNTEAFF	TGTGCCAGCTCACCAAGGCAGGGGAACACTGAAGCTTTCTTT
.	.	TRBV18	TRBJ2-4	CASSPAGLAKNIQYF	TGTGCCAGCTCACCAGCAGGGTTGGCCAAAAACATTCAGTACTTC
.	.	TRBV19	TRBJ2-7	CATQSDGTYEQYF	TGTGCCACCCAGTCGGACGGAACCTACGAGCAGTACTTC
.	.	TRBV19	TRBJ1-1	CASSIGTIWNTEAFF	TGTGCCAGTAGTATAGGGACAATTTGGAACACTGAAGCTTTCTTT
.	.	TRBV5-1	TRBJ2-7	CASSKAGSYEQYF	TGCGCCAGCAGCAAGGCCGGTAGCTACGAGCAGTACTTC
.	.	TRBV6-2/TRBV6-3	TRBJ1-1	CASSYLLVDTEAFF	TGTGCCAGCAGTTACCTATTAGTTGACACTGAAGCTTTCTTT
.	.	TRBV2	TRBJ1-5	CASRALEAYSNQPQHF	TGTGCCAGCAGGGCCCTGGAGGCTTATAGCAATCAGCCCCAGCATTTT
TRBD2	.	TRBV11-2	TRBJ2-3	CASWGRVAGGLTSTDTQYF	TGTGCCTCCTGGGGGAGGGTAGCGGGGGGCTTAACTAGCACAGATACGCAGTATTTT
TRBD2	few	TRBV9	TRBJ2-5	CASSTGTSGGAGEETQYF	TGTGCCAGCAGCACCGGGACTAGCGGGGGGGCTGGTGAAGAGACCCAGTACTTC
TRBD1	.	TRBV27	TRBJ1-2	CASSFSGGGYGYTF	TGTGCCAGCAGTTTCTCAGGGGGCGGGTATGGCTACACCTTC
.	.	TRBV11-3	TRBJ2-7	CASSPGTGPYEQYF	TGTGCCAGCAGCCCCGGGACCGGCCCCTACGAGCAGTACTTC